The clone carrying this T cell receptor (beta chain) was seen more than once but under ten times. Its antigen is as yet unknown. There are 13 residues in the CDR3. The trim removed 4 bases at V and 6 bases at J, leaving 3 bases unmatched. The source of the sample is a study of T cells after yellow fever vaccination. General observations from the study: Post-booster reappearance was seen for most primary-vaccination clones (about 95% CD4, around 88% CD8). Though weaker, the secondary response peaked faster, on day 5 versus 15. Contamination of FACS-sorted repertoires by abundant clonotypes from the bulk population could occur.

Conversion of TCR transcripts into cDNA relied on 5'RACE template switching, which added a universal primer site and UMIs. MiXCR was run by TCRdb on the 5' RACE reads, yielding one entry per CDR3 protein. The table records about 68,000 distinct CDR3 sequences, about 6.5% of them present only once. The sequences come from CD8+ T cells sorted from PBMCs, collected roughly seven weeks after the first yellow fever vaccination. The TCR originated in a man in his late teens or twenties who received the YFV17D yellow fever vaccine. V gene TRBV12-3 or TRBV12-4 combines with J gene TRBJ2-1; 7 nucleotides agree with TRBD2. CDR3 region: CASSSGGRNEQFF. The CDR3 nucleotides are TGTGCCAGCAGTTCGGGGGGACGCAATGAGCAGTTCTTC.